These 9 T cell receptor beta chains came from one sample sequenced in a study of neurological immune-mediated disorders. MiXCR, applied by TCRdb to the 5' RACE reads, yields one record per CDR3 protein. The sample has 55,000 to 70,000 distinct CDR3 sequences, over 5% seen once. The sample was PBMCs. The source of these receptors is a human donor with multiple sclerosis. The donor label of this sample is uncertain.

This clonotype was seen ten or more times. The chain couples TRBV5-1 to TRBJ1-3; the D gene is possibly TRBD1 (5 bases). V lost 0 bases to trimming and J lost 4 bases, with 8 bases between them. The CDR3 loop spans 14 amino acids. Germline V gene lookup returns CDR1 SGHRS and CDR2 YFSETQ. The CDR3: CASSLETEGNTIYF. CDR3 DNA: TGCGCCAGCAGCTTGGAGACAGAGGGAAACACCATATATTTT.

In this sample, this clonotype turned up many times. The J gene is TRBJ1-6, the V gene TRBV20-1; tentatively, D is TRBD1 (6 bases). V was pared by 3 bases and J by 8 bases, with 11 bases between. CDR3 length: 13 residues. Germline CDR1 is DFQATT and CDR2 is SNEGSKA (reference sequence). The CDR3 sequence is CSASRAGDSPLHF. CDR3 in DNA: TGCAGTGCTAGTAGGGCAGGGGATTCACCCCTCCACTTT.

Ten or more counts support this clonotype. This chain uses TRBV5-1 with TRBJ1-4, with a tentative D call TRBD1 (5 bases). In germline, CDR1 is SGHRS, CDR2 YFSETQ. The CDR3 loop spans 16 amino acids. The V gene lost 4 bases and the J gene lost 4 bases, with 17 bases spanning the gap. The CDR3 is CASSNRRGVFNEKLFF. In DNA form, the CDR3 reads TGCGCCAGCAGCAACAGGCGAGGGGTCTTTAATGAAAAACTGTTTTTT. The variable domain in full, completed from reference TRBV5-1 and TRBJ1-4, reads KAGVTQTPRYLIKTRGQQVTLSCSPISGHRSVSWYQQTPGQGLQFLFEYFSETQRNKGNFPGRFSGRQFSNSRSEMNVSTLELGDSALYLCASSNRRGVFNEKLFFGSGTQLSVL.

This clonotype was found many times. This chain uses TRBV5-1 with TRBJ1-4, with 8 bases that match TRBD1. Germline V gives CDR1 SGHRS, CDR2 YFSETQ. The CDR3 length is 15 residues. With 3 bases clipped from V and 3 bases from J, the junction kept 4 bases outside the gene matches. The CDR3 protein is CASSSTGQANEKLFF. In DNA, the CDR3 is TGCGCCAGCAGCTCCACGGGACAGGCTAATGAAAAACTGTTTTTT.

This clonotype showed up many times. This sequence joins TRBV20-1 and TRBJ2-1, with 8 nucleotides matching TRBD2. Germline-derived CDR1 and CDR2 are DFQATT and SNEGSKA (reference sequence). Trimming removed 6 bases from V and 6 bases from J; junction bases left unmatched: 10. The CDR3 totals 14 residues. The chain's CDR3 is CSATNPGTSNEQFF. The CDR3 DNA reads TGCAGTGCGACTAACCCCGGGACTAGCAATGAGCAGTTCTTC.

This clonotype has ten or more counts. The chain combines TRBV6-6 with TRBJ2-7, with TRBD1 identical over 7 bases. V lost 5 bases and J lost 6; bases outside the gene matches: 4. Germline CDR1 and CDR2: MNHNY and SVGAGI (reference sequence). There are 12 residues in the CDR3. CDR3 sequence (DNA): TGTGCCAGCAGTCCAGGGGGTAGCGAGCAGTACTTC. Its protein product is CASSPGGSEQYF.

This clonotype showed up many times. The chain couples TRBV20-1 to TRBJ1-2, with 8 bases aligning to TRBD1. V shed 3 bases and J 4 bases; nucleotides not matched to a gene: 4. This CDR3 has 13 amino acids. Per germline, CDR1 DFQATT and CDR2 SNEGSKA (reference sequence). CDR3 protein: CSARPGGAYGYTF. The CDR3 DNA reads TGCAGTGCTAGGCCAGGGGGCGCCTATGGCTACACCTTC.

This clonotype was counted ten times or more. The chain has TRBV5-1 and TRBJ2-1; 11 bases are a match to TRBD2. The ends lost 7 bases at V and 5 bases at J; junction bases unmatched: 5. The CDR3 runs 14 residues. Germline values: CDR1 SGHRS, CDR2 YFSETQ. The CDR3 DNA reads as TGCGCCAGCTCGGGACTAGCGGTACACAATGAGCAGTTCTTC. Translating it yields CASSGLAVHNEQFF.

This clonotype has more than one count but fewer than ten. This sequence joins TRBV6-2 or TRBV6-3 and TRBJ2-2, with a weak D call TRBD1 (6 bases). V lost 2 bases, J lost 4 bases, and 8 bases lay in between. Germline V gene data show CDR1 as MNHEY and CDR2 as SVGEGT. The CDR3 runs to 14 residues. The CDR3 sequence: CASSYNRVTGELFF. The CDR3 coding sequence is TGTGCCAGCAGTTACAACAGGGTCACCGGGGAGCTGTTTTTT.